This T cell receptor (beta chain) derives from a study of brain T cells in children with intractable seizures. Germline V gives CDR1 SGHDN, CDR2 FVKESK. The CDR3 runs 12 residues. The V gene lost 1 base and the J gene lost 3 bases, with 4 bases spanning the gap. Profiled with immunoSEQ multiplex PCR; TCRdb holds only in-frame clones, not every one. Of under 400,000 clones listed, about 93% were seen once; the top ten hold 5.5% to 6%. As to time point: blood from clinic visit 5 months post-surgery; TSC patient then seizure free. The rearrangement links TRBV14 to TRBJ2-7; D not certain. The sequence was collected from a boy younger than two with tuberous sclerosis and intractable seizures. Sequences were derived from peripheral blood, sampled roughly 5 months after surgery. The CDR3 coding sequence is TGTGCCAGCAGCCAAGTTGGCTACGAGCAGTACTTC. Its protein is CASSQVGYEQYF.